These 27 T cell receptor beta chains came from one sample sequenced in a study of tissue T cells after allogeneic stem cell transplantation. Assay used: immunoSEQ multiplex PCR; TCRdb lists only in-frame clones, some missing. The sample holds some 48,000 clones, approximately 70% seen once. The sample was sorted cells pooled from one or two spleens. The receptors were gathered from a pool of C57BL/6 mice in good health.

Regarding this clone: Mouse names are used for the genes. CDR3 region: CASSLKNSPLYF. CDR3 DNA (partial): TGTGCTAGCAGTTTAAAAAATTCGCCCCTCTAC. The chain uses TRBV29 and TRBJ1-6, with no clear D. The CDR3 extends 1 residue past the end of the read, so its final part is completed from the germline J gene. TRBJ1-6 is placed among ORFs of uncertain function. The length of the CDR3 is 12 residues. V lost 2 bases and J lost 7, with 3 bases in between. The germline V gene encodes CDR1 MSHET and CDR2 SYDVDS.

Concerning this clone itself: Gene names and germline match the mouse. CDR3 residues: CTCRGQGSNERLFF. CDR3 DNA (partial): TGCACCTGCAGGGGACAGGGGAGCAACGAAAGATTATTT. The rearrangement joins TRBV1 to TRBJ1-4; 10 nucleotides line up with TRBD1. Coverage ceases 1 residue before the CDR3 finishes, and the germline J gene fills in the end. Germline assignment: CDR1 NSQYPW and CDR2 LRSPGD (reference sequence). The CDR3 has 14 amino acids. J was trimmed by 4 bases and V by 6 bases; bases with no gene match: 2. Drawing the rest from reference TRBV1 and TRBJ1-4, the complete variable domain is VTLLEQNPRWRLVPRGQAVNLRCILKNSQYPWMSWYQQDLQKQLQWLFTLRSPGDKEVKSLPGADYLATRVTDTELRLQVANMSQGRTLYCTCRGQGSNERLFFGHGTKLSVL.

On this clone itself: Mouse gene names apply. The covered CDR3 bases are TGTGGTGCTAGGGATGGGTGGAATTCGCCCCTCTAC. This encodes CGARDGWNSPLY. The whole CDR3 sequence is CGARDGWNSPLYF. The chain carries TRBV20 and TRBJ1-6, with D hard to call. The observed sequence ends 1 residue before the CDR3 terminus, with the missing tail filled in from the germline J gene. Being an ORF, TRBJ1-6 has a function that is uncertain. CDR3 length: 13 residues. Germline V gene lookup returns CDR1 GFQATS and CDR2 STVNSAI. V was shortened by 0 bases and J by 7 bases, with 7 bases between the two germline ends.

Only a few counts were recorded for this clone. Gene names are mouse gene names. Sequencing ends 1 residue short of the CDR3 end; the germline J gene provides the rest. J is TRBJ2-7 and V is TRBV13-3, with no clear D. With 2 bases removed from V and 3 bases from J, the gap between germline ends came to 6 bases. The CDR3 has 12 residues. Germline V lookup: CDR1 NNHDY, CDR2 SYVADS. The covered CDR3 bases are TGTGCCAGCAGTGACGGAGTCTATGAACAGTAC. It yields the protein CASSDGVYEQY. The full CDR3 protein is CASSDGVYEQYF.

Note on this clone: Each gene name is a mouse one. Coverage ceases 1 residue before the CDR3 finishes, and the germline J gene fills in the end. V usage is TRBV29 and J usage is TRBJ1-3, with TRBD1 identical over 8 bases. Losses at the gene ends were 3 bases for V and 2 bases for J; bases not matched to a gene: 3. There are 15 residues in the CDR3. Looked up from germline, CDR1 is MSHET and CDR2 is SYDVDS. The CDR3 loop is CASSFPGGAGNTLYF. Incomplete CDR3 DNA: TGTGCTAGCAGTTTCCCAGGGGGCGCTGGAAATACGCTCTAT.

As for this clone: The gene names given are mouse names. The CDR3 is CASGDAGGKDTQYF. Incomplete CDR3 DNA: TGTGCCAGCGGTGATGCGGGGGGAAAAGACACCCAGTAC. The chain recombines TRBV13-2 with TRBJ2-5; maybe TRBD2 (6 bases). The observed sequence ends 1 residue before the CDR3 terminus, with the missing tail filled in from the germline J gene. CDR3 length equals 14 residues. Germline CDR1 is NNHNN and CDR2 is SYGAGS (reference sequence). Trimming took 0 bases from V and 4 from J, leaving 9 bases between them.

A remark on this clone: Gene and germline names: mouse. The read gets to within 1 residue of the CDR3 end, and the germline J gene fills in the rest. The chain recombines TRBV13-1 with TRBJ2-3, with D possibly TRBD2 on 5 matching bases. V was pared by 0 bases and J by 1 base, with 9 bases between. The CDR3 has 15 amino acids. Germline values: CDR1 NSHNY, CDR2 SYGAGN. CDR3 DNA (partial): TGTGCCAGCAGTGATGTCGGTGGGGGTGCAGAAACGCTGTAT. Its translation is CASSDVGGGAETLY. The full-length CDR3 reads as CASSDVGGGAETLYF.

Note on this clone: The gene symbols are mouse symbols. CDR3 loop: CASSFRQNTEVFF. The CDR3 DNA, read in part, is TGTGCAAGCAGCTTCCGACAGAACACAGAAGTCTTC. This chain joins TRBV16 and TRBJ1-1; D gene unclear. With the read ending 1 residue before the CDR3 end, the germline J gene is used to fill in that end. Trimming removed 3 bases at V and 0 bases at J, with 5 bases between. The CDR3 consists of 13 residues. Germline V gene sequence: CDR1 SGHSA, CDR2 FRNQAP.

Turning to this clone: Mouse germline and gene names are used. The CDR3 here is CTCSWDRGYNSPLYF. The DNA read from the CDR3 is TGCACCTGCAGTTGGGACAGGGGTTATAATTCGCCCCTCTAC. J is TRBJ1-6 and V is TRBV1, with TRBD1 matching over 10 bases. The CDR3 end is not reached by the read, which stops 1 residue before it; the germline J gene fills it in. TRBJ1-6 is identified as an open reading frame with a role that is uncertain. This CDR3 has 15 residues. Losses at the gene ends were 5 bases for V and 4 bases for J; bases not matched to a gene: 2. Germline V gene sequence: CDR1 NSQYPW, CDR2 LRSPGD (reference sequence).

On this clone itself: Germline and genes: mouse. The read finishes 1 residue shy of the CDR3 end, and the germline J gene is used to complete it. The chain recombines TRBV12-2 with TRBJ1-4, with 7 bases fitting TRBD1. Germline V lookup: CDR1 SGHLS, CDR2 HYDKME. V gave up 0 bases and J gave up 2 bases; unmatched junction bases: 2. The CDR3 runs to 15 residues. CDR3 region: CASSLEDRSNERLFF. Incomplete CDR3 DNA: TGTGCCAGCTCTCTCGAGGACAGGTCCAACGAAAGATTATTT.

For this clone: Mouse gene names apply. The sequence runs out 1 residue before the end of the CDR3; the remainder is reconstructed from the germline J gene. J is TRBJ2-5 and V is TRBV17; TRBD2 matches at 7 bases. This CDR3 has 13 residues. Germline values: CDR1 MNHDT, CDR2 YYDKIL. The trim removed 5 bases at V and 4 bases at J, leaving 3 bases unmatched. Here the CDR3 reads CASSWWGEDTQYF. Partial CDR3 DNA: TGTGCTAGCAGTTGGTGGGGGGAAGACACCCAGTAC.

For this clone: Mouse gene names apply. The read stops 1 residue short of the end of the CDR3; the missing end is completed from the germline J gene. Other DNA sequences from this sample encode an identical CDR3 as well. This chain uses TRBV19 with TRBJ1-3; D not resolved. Trimming stripped 2 bases from V and 0 bases from J, with 3 bases between. Germline CDR1 and CDR2: FNHDT and SITEND (reference sequence). The CDR3 loop spans 13 amino acids. The CDR3 region is CASSINSGNTLYF. Partial CDR3 DNA: TGTGCCAGCAGTATCAATTCTGGAAATACGCTCTAT.

In the case of this clone: Genes and germline are mouse. The CDR3: CASSIRDRGQDTQYF. The part of the CDR3 DNA that was read is TGTGCCAGCAGCATCCGGGACAGGGGACAAGACACCCAGTAC. The chain recombines TRBV3 with TRBJ2-5; 10 positions agree with TRBD1. From the germline J gene comes the end of the CDR3, since the read stops 1 residue before it. Germline CDR1 SNHLY, CDR2 FYNGKV (reference sequence). V lost 5 bases to trimming and J lost 3 bases; unmatched junction nucleotides: 5. The CDR3 has 15 residues.

A word on this clone: Genes here carry mouse names. The read is 1 residue too short to cover the CDR3 end, so that end is filled in from the germline J gene. The chain is built from TRBV13-2 and TRBJ2-4; TRBD2 might be the D (6 bases). V was clipped by 0 bases and J by 3 bases, with 8 bases between them. Germline V CDR1 and CDR2: NNHNN, SYGAGS (reference sequence). There are 14 residues in the CDR3. The CDR3 sequence: CASGDAGAQNTLYF. The part of the CDR3 DNA that was read is TGTGCCAGCGGTGATGCTGGGGCGCAAAACACCTTGTAC.

Remarks on this clone: Germline and genes: mouse. The CDR3 spells CAWSLSQNTEVFF. The CDR3 DNA, read in part, is TGTGCCTGGAGTCTATCACAGAACACAGAAGTCTTC. J is TRBJ1-1 and V is TRBV31; D remains unclear. The CDR3 is cut off 1 residue early in the read; its end comes from the germline J gene. V was clipped by 0 bases and J by 0 bases, with 5 bases between them. Germline CDR1 GKSSPN, CDR2 SITVG. CDR3 length: 13 amino acids.

Only one count was recorded for this clone. The gene symbols are mouse symbols. CDR3 bases read: TGTGCCAGCACCAGGGGGACAGAAGTCTTC. This codes for CASTRGTEVF. Given in full, the CDR3 is CASTRGTEVFF. J is TRBJ1-1 and V is TRBV19, with 7 bases identical to TRBD1. The read terminates 1 residue ahead of where the CDR3 ends, so the germline J gene completes it. The CDR3 is 11 amino acids. Unmatched junction bases numbered 1, after V lost 6 bases and J lost 5 bases. The germline V gene has CDR1 FNHDT and CDR2 SITEND (reference sequence).

This clone was seen just once. Germline and genes here are mouse. The read comes to an end 1 residue before the CDR3 does, leaving the germline J gene to fill in the end. Other DNA sequences in this sample translate to the same CDR3. The V gene is TRBV15, the J gene TRBJ1-1; D perhaps matches TRBD1 (6 bases). The CDR3 has 13 amino acids. Germline-derived CDR1 and CDR2 are SGHND and FRSKSL. V was clipped by 5 bases and J by 2 bases, with 9 bases between them. The sequenced part of the CDR3 DNA is TGTGCCAGCAGTCTACAGGGTAACACAGAAGTCTTC. Its protein product is CASSLQGNTEVF. The full CDR3 reads CASSLQGNTEVFF.

This clone was detected a few times. Mouse gene names and germline throughout. The part of the CDR3 DNA that was read is TGTGCCTGGAGTCTAGACAGGGATGGAAATACGCTCTAT. It encodes CAWSLDRDGNTLY. The whole CDR3 sequence is CAWSLDRDGNTLYF. The chain is built from TRBV31 and TRBJ1-3, with 7 bases lining up with TRBD1. The CDR3 end lies 1 residue beyond the end of the read and is filled in from the germline J gene. Losses at the gene ends were 0 bases for V and 3 bases for J; bases not matched to a gene: 2. The CDR3 is made up of 14 amino acids. Germline V gene lookup returns CDR1 GKSSPN and CDR2 SITVG.

Concerning this clone itself: Gene names denote mouse genes. Coverage ceases 1 residue before the CDR3 finishes, and the germline J gene fills in the end. This chain links TRBV2 with TRBJ1-2; 7 bases match TRBD1. Looked up from germline, CDR1 is LGHNA and CDR2 is YSYQKL. The J segment lost 1 base and the V segment lost 5 bases, leaving 1 base of the junction unmatched. This CDR3 has 13 residues. CDR3 protein: CASSGDRNSDYTF. Partial CDR3 DNA: TGTGCCAGCAGCGGGGACAGAAACTCCGACTACACC.

On this clone itself: Gene names are the mouse ones. The CDR3 goes on 1 residue after the read ends, and that part is filled in from the germline J gene. The rearrangement links TRBV13-1 to TRBJ2-4; 10 nucleotides line up with TRBD2. This CDR3 is 13 amino acids long. V gave up 6 bases and J gave up 4 bases; unmatched junction bases: 2. The germline CDR1 and CDR2 sequences are NSHNY and SYGAGN. The CDR3 reads CASIDWGENTLYF. CDR3 bases read: TGTGCCAGCATTGACTGGGGGGAAAACACCTTGTAC.

A note on this clone: The genes and germline here are from mouse. Partial CDR3 DNA: TGTGCTAGCAGTTCGCCCGGACAGGGAGAAGTCTTC. As protein: CASSSPGQGEVF. From start to end, the CDR3 is CASSSPGQGEVFF. The chain carries TRBV29 and TRBJ1-1; 8 bases match TRBD1. The read falls 1 residue short of the CDR3 end, and the missing part is taken from the germline J gene. This CDR3 is built from 13 residues. V was clipped by 4 bases and J by 7 bases; unmatched bases: 5. The V gene's germline CDR1 is MSHET and CDR2 SYDVDS.

On this clone: Genes here carry mouse names. The read falls 1 residue short of the CDR3 end, and the missing part is taken from the germline J gene. The rearrangement links TRBV13-1 to TRBJ1-4, with D tentatively TRBD1 (5 bases). CDR1 is NSHNY and CDR2 is SYGAGN in the germline V gene. V shed 2 bases and J shed 0 bases, with 8 bases lying between them. The length of the CDR3 is 15 residues. CDR3 DNA, as far as it was read: TGTGCCAGCAGTGACGGACATTTTTCCAACGAAAGATTATTT. This codes for CASSDGHFSNERLF. The entire CDR3 protein is CASSDGHFSNERLFF. The variable domain in full, with the rest retrieved from reference TRBV13-1 and TRBJ1-4, is EAAVTQSPRNKVTVTGGNVTLSCRQTNSHNYMYWYRQDTGHGLRLIHYSYGAGNLRIGDVPDGYKATRTTQEDFFLLLELASPSQTSLYFCASSDGHFSNERLFFGHGTKLSVL.

In regard to this clone: Mouse names are used for the genes. Read sequence stops 1 residue before the CDR3 end, and the germline J gene provides the missing end. V usage is TRBV3 and J usage is TRBJ1-1; D perhaps matches TRBD1 (6 bases). Trimming cost V 2 bases and J 0 bases, with 10 bases left between them. Looked up from germline, CDR1 is SNHLY and CDR2 is FYNGKV (reference sequence). This CDR3 contains 15 residues. Incomplete CDR3 DNA: TGTGCCAGCAGCTTACTGGACAGAGCAAACACAGAAGTCTTC. Its protein product is CASSLLDRANTEVF. The CDR3 in its entirety is CASSLLDRANTEVFF.

Notes on this clone: The genes are named according to mouse. Sequencing ends 1 residue short of the CDR3 end; the germline J gene provides the rest. V is TRBV1 and J is TRBJ1-3, with D uncertain. The CDR3 has 14 residues. V lost 3 bases to trimming and J lost 0 bases, with 6 bases between them. CDR1 and CDR2 from the germline V gene are NSQYPW and LRSPGD (reference sequence). The DNA read from the CDR3 is TGCACCTGCAGTGCTTCCAATTCTGGAAATACGCTCTAT. Protein product: CTCSASNSGNTLY. The CDR3 in its entirety is CTCSASNSGNTLYF.

On this clone: The listed genes are named as in mouse. With the read ending 1 residue before the CDR3 end, the germline J gene is used to fill in that end. The chain carries TRBV1 and TRBJ2-4; 7 bases are a match to TRBD1. Germline-derived CDR1 and CDR2 are NSQYPW and LRSPGD (reference sequence). The V gene end was trimmed by 1 base and the J gene end by 4 bases; junction bases not matched to a gene: 2. This CDR3 is 14 amino acids long. The CDR3 DNA, read in part, is TGCACCTGCAGTGCAGCGACAGGGAAAAACACCTTGTAC. The encoded protein is CTCSAATGKNTLY. From start to end, the CDR3 is CTCSAATGKNTLYF.

With respect to this clone: The germline and genes are mouse ones. Sequencing ends 1 residue short of the CDR3 end; the germline J gene provides the rest. This chain connects TRBV31 to TRBJ1-4; D unclear. The CDR3 is 12 amino acids. Germline V gives CDR1 GKSSPN, CDR2 SITVG. Trimming removed 3 bases at V and 4 bases at J, with 6 bases between. CDR3 DNA, as far as it was read: TGTGCCTGGAGAGACAACAACGAAAGATTATTT. This translates into CAWRDNNERLF. The whole CDR3 sequence is CAWRDNNERLFF.

To note about this clone: Germline and genes here are mouse. The DNA ends 1 residue before the CDR3 does, and the rest of the CDR3 is filled in from the germline J gene. The V gene is TRBV5, the J gene TRBJ1-3; D not resolved. From germline, CDR1 is LGHNA and CDR2 YNLKQL (reference sequence). The CDR3 consists of 15 residues. Trimming pared 1 base from V and 0 bases from J, leaving 7 bases between. The CDR3 sequence is CASSQVQNSGNTLYF. Partial CDR3 DNA: TGTGCCAGCAGCCAAGTGCAAAATTCTGGAAATACGCTCTAT.